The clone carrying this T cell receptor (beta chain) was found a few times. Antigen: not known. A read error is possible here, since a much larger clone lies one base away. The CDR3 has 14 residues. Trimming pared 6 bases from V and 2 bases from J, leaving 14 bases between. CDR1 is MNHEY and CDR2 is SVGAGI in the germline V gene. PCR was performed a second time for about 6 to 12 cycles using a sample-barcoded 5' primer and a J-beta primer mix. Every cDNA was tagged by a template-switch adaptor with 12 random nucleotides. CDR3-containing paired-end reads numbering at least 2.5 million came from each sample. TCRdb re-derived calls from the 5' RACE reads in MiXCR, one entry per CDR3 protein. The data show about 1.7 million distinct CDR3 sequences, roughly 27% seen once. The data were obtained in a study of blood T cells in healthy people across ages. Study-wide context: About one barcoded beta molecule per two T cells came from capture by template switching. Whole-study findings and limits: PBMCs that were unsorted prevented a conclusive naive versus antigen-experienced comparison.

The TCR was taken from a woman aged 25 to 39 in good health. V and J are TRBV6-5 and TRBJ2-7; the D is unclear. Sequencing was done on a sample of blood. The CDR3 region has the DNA TGTGCCAGCAGGAGAGCAGCAAGGGCCTACGAGCAGTACTTC. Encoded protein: CASRRAARAYEQYF.